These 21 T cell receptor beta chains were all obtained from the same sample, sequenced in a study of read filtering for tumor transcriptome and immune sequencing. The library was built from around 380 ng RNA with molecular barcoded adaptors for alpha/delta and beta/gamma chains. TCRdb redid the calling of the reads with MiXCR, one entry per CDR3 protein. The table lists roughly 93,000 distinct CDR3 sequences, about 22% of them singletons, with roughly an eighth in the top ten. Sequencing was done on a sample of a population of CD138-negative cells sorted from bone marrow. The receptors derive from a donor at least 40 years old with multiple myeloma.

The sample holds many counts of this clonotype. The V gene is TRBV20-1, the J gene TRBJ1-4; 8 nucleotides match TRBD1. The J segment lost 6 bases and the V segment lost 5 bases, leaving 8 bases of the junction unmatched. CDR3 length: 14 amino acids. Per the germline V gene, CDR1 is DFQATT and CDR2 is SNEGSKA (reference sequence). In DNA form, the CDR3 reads TGCAGTGCTCCGCGGACAGGGTCGGATGAAAAACTGTTTTTT. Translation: CSAPRTGSDEKLFF.

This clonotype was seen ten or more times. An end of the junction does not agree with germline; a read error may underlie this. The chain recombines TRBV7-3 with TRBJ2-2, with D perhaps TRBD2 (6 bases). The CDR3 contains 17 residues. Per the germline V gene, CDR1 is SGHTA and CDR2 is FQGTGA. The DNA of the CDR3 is TGTGCCAGCATCTTAGCAGGGACTGTCGCGAACACCGGGGAGCTGTTTTTT. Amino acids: CASILAGTVANTGELFF. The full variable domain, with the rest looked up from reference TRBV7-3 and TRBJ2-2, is GAGVSQTPSNKVTEKGKYVELRCDPISGHTALYWYRQSLGQGPEFLIYFQGTGAADDSGLPNDRFFAVRPEGSVSTLKIQRTERGDSAVYLCASILAGTVANTGELFFGEGSRLTVL.

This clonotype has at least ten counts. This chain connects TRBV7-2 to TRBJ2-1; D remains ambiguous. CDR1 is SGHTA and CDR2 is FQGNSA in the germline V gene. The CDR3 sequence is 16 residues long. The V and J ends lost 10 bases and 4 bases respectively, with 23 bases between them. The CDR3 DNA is TGTGCCACCACCGGGCCGGGCATATCGACTTACAATGAGCAGTTCTTC. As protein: CATTGPGISTYNEQFF.

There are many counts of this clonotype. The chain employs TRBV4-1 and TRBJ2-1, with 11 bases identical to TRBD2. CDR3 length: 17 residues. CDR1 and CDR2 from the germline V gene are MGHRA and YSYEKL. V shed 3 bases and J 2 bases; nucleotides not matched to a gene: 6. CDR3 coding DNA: TGCGCCAGCAGCCAGAGACTAGCGGGGTTTCCCTACAATGAGCAGTTCTTC. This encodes CASSQRLAGFPYNEQFF.

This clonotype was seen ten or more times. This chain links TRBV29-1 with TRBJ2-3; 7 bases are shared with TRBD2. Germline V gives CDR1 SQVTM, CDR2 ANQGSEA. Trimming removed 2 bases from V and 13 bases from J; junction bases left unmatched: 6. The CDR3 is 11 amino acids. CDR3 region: CSVEISRGEYF. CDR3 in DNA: TGCAGCGTTGAAATCAGCCGGGGGGAGTATTTT.

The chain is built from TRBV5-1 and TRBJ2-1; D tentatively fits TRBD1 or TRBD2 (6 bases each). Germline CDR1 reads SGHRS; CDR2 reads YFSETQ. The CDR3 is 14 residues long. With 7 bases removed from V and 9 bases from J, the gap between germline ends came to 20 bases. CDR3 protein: CASASLRGGGEQFF. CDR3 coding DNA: TGCGCCAGCGCCAGCTTACGAGGAGGGGGTGAGCAGTTCTTC.

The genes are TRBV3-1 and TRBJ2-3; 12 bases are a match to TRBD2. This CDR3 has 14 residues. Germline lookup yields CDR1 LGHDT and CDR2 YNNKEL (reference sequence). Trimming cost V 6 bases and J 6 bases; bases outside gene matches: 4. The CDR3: CASRPTSGGDTQYF. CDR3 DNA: TGTGCCAGCAGACCGACTAGCGGGGGTGATACGCAGTATTTT.

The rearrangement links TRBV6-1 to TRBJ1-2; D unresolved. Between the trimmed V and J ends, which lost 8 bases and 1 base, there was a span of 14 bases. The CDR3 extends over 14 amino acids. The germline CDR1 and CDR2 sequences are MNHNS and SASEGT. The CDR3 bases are TGTGCCAGCGTGGATTGGGCATATAACTATGGCTACACCTTC. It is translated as CASVDWAYNYGYTF.

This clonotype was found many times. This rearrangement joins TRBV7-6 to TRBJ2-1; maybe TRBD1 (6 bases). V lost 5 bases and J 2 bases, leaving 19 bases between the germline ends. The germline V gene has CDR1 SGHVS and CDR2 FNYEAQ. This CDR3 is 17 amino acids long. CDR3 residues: CASSLRGEVQAYNEQFF. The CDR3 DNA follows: TGTGCCAGCAGCCTCAGGGGCGAAGTCCAGGCCTACAATGAGCAGTTCTTC.

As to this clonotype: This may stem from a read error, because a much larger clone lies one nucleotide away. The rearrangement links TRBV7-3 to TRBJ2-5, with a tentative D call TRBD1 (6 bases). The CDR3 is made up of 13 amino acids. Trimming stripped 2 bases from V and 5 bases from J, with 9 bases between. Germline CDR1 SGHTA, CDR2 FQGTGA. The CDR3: CASSLGQHETQYF. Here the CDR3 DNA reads TGTGCCAGCAGCTTAGGACAGCACGAGACCCAGTACTTC.

The CDR3 nucleotides are TGCGCCAGCAGCAGGGGTCCGAACACTGAAGCTTTCTTT. This gives the protein CASSRGPNTEAFF. The chain is built from TRBV4-1 and TRBJ1-1; possibly TRBD1 for D (5 bases). Trimming took off 5 bases at V and 1 base at J, with 8 bases between the two ends. This CDR3 is built from 13 residues. Germline assignment: CDR1 MGHRA and CDR2 YSYEKL.

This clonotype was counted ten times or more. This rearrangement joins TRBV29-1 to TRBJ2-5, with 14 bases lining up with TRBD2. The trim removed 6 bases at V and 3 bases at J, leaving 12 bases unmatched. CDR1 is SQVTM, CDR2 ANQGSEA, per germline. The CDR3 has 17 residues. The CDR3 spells CSVMGLAGESFKETQYF. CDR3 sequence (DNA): TGCAGCGTGATGGGACTAGCGGGGGAGTCCTTTAAAGAGACCCAGTACTTC.

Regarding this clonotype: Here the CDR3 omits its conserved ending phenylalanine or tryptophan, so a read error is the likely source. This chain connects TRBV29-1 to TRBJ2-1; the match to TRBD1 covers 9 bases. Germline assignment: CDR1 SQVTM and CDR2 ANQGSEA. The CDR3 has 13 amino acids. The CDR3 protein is CSSWDRAYIEQFS. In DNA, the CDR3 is TGCAGCTCATGGGACAGGGCGTACATTGAGCAGTTCTCC.

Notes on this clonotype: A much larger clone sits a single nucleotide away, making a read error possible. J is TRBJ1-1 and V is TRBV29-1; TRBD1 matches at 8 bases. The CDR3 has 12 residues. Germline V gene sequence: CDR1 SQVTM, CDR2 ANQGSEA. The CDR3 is CGVDRGGTEAFF. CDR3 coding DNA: TGCGGCGTCGACAGGGGAGGGACTGAAGCTTTCTTT.

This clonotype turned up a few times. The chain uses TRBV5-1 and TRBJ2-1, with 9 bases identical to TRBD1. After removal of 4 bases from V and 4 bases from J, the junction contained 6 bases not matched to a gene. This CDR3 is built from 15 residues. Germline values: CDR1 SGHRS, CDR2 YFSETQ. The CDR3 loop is CASSLTGGTYNEQFF. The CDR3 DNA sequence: TGCGCCAGCAGCCTCACAGGGGGCACGTACAATGAGCAGTTCTTC.

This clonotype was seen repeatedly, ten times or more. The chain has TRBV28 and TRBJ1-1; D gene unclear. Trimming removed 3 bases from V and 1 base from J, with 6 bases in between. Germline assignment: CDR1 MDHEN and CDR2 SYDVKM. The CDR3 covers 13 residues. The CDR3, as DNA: TGTGCCAGCAGTTTTTCAAGGAACACTGAAGCTTTCTTT. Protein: CASSFSRNTEAFF.

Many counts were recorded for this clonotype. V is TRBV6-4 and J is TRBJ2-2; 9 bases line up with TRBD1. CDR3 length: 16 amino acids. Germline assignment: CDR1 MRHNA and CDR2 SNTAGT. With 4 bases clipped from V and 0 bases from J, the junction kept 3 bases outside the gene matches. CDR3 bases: TGTGCCAGCAGTGTACAGGGGGCCACGAACACCGGGGAGCTGTTTTTT. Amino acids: CASSVQGATNTGELFF.

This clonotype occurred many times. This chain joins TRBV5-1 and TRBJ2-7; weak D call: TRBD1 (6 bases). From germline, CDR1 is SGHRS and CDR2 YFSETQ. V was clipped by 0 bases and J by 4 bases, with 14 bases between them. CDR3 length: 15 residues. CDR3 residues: CASSLGGGGLYEQYF. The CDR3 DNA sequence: TGCGCCAGCAGCTTGGGTGGGGGCGGATTGTACGAGCAGTACTTC.

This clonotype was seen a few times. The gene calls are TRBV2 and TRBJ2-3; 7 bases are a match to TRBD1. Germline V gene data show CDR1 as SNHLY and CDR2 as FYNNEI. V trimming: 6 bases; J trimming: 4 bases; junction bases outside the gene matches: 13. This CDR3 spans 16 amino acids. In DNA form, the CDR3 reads TGTGCCAGCAGCACCCGGGACAGAGCGCTTCCAGATACGCAGTATTTT. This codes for CASSTRDRALPDTQYF. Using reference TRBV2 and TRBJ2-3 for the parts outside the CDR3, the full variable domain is EPEVTQTPSHQVTQMGQEVILRCVPISNHLYFYWYRQILGQKVEFLVSFYNNEISEKSEIFDDQFSVERPDGSNFTLKIRSTKLEDSAMYFCASSTRDRALPDTQYFGPGTRLTVL.

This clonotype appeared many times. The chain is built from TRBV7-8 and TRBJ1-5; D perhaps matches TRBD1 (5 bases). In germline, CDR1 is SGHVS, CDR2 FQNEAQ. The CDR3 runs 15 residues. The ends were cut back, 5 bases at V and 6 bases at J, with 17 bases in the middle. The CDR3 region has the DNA TGTGCCAGCAGCCCCGCCGTCGGGACCACTCAGCCCCAGCATTTT. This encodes CASSPAVGTTQPQHF.

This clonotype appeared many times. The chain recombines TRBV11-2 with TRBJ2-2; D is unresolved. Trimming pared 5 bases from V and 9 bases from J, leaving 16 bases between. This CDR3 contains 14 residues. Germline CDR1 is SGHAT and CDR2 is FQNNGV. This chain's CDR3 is CASSADSLPRELFF. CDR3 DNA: TGTGCCAGCAGCGCCGACTCCCTCCCCCGGGAGCTGTTTTTT.